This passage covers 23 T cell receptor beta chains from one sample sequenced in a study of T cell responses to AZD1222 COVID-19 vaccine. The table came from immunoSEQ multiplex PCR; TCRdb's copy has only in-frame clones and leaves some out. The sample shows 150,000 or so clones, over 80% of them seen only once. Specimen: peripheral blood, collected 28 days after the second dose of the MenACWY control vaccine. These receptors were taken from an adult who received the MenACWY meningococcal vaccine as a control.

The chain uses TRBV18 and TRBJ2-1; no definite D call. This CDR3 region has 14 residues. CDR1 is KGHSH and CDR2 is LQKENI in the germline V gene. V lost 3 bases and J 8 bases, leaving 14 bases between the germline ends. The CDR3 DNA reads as TGTGCCAGCTCACCCGGTCTTGGGATCGATGAGCAGTTCTTC. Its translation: CASSPGLGIDEQFF.

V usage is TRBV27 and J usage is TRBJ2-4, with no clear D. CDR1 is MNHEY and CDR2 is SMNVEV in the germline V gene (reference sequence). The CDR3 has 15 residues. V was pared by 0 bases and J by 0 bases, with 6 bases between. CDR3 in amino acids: CASSLSGLAKNIQYF. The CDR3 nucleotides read TGTGCCAGCAGTTTATCGGGTCTAGCCAAAAACATTCAGTACTTC.

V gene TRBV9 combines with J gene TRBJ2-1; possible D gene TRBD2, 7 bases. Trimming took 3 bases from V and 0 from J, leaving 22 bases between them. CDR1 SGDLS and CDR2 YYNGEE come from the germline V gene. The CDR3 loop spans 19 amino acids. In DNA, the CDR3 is TGTGCCAGCAGCGATCGGATGGGGGGGCCCACTTTCTCCTACAATGAGCAGTTCTTC. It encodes CASSDRMGGPTFSYNEQFF.

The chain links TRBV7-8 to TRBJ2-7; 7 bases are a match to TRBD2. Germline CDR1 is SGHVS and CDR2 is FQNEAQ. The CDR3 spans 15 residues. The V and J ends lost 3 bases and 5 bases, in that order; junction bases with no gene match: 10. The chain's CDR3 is CASSLGGGRGDEQYF. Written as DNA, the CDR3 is TGTGCCAGCAGCTTGGGTGGCGGGAGAGGGGACGAGCAGTACTTC.

As DNA, the CDR3 is TGCGCCAGCAGCCAAGCCCTCTCTTGGGAGAGCTACAATGAGCAGTTCTTC. This sequence encodes CASSQALSWESYNEQFF. J is TRBJ2-1 and V is TRBV4-3; tentatively, D is TRBD2 (5 bases). This CDR3 has 17 amino acids. Trimming left V 1 base short and J 3 bases short, with 16 bases between. Germline CDR1 LGHNA, CDR2 YSLEER.

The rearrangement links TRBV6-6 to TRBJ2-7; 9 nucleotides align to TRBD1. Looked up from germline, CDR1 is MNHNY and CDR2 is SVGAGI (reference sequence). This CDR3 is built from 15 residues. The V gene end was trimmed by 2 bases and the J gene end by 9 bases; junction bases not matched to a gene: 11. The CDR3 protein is CASSYPGTGIPWQYF. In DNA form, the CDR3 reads TGTGCCAGCAGTTACCCCGGGACAGGGATCCCGTGGCAGTACTTC.

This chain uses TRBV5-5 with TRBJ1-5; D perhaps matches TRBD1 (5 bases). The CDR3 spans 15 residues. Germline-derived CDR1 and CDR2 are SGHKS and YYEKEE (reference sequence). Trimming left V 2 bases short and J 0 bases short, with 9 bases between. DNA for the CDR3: TGTGCCAGCAGCTTAGGACACAATAGCAATCAGCCCCAGCATTTT. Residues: CASSLGHNSNQPQHF.

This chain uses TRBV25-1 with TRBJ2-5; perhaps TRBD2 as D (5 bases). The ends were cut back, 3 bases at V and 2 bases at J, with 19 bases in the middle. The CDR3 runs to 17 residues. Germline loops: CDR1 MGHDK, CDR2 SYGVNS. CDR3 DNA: TGTGCCAGCAGTGATCAAGGTGGACTCCCCTCTCAAGAGACCCAGTACTTC. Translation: CASSDQGGLPSQETQYF. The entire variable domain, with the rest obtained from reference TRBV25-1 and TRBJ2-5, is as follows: EADIYQTPRYLVIGTGKKITLECSQTMGHDKMYWYQQDPGMELHLIHYSYGVNSTEKGDLSSESTVSRIRTEHFPLTLESARPSHTSQYLCASSDQGGLPSQETQYFGPGTRLLVL.

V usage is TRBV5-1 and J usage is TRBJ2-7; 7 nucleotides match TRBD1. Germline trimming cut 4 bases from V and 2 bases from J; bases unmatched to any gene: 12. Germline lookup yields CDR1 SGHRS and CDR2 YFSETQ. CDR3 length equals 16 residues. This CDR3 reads CASSPRRQGRPYEQYF. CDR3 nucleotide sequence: TGCGCCAGCAGCCCAAGAAGACAGGGTCGACCCTACGAGCAGTACTTC.

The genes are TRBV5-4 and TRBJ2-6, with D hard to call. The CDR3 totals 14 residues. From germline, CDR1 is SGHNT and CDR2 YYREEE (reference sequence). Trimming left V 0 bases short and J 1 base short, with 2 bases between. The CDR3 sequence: CASSLESGANVLTF. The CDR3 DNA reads TGTGCCAGCAGCTTGGAGTCTGGGGCCAACGTCCTGACTTTC.

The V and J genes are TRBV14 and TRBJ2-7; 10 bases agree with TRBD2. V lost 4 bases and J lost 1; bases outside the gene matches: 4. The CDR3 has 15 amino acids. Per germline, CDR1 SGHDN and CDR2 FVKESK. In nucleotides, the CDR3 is TGTGCCAGCAGCCTGGGACTAGCGTCTTCCTACGAGCAGTACTTC. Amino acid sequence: CASSLGLASSYEQYF.

This chain's CDR3 is CASSLGSLSNTGELFF. CDR3 in DNA: TGTGCCAGCAGCTTAGGCAGCCTATCGAACACCGGGGAGCTGTTTTTT. The chain employs TRBV7-2 and TRBJ2-2, with D unclear. CDR3 size: 16 residues. V lost 1 base, J lost 0 bases, and 9 bases lay in between. Germline V CDR1 and CDR2: SGHTA, FQGNSA.

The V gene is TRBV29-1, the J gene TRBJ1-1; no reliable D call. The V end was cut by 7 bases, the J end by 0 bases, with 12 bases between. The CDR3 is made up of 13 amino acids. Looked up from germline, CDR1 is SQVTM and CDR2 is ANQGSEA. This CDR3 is CSGTWTVNTEAFF. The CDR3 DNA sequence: TGCAGCGGAACCTGGACGGTGAACACTGAAGCTTTCTTT.

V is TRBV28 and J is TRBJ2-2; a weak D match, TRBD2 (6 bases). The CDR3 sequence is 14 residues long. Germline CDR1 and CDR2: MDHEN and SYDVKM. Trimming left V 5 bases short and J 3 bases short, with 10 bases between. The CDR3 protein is CASSRGTYTGELFF. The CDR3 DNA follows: TGTGCCAGCAGTCGCGGGACCTACACCGGGGAGCTGTTTTTT.

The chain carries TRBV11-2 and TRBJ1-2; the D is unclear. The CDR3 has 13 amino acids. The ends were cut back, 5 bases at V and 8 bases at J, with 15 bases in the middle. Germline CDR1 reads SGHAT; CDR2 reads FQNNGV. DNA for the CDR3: TGTGCCAGCAGCATCCTCCTCACGGACGGCTACACCTTC. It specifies CASSILLTDGYTF.

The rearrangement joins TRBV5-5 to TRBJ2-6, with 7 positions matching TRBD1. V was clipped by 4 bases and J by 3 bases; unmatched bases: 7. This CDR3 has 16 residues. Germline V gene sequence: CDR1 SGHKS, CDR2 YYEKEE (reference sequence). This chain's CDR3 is CASSLDRVHGANVLTF. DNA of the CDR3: TGTGCCAGCAGCCTTGACAGGGTGCATGGGGCCAACGTCCTGACTTTC. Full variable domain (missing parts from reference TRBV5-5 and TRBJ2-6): DAGVTQSPTHLIKTRGQQVTLRCSPISGHKSVSWYQQVLGQGPQFIFQYYEKEERGRGNFPDRFSARQFPNYSSELNVNALLLGDSALYLCASSLDRVHGANVLTFGAGSRLTVL.

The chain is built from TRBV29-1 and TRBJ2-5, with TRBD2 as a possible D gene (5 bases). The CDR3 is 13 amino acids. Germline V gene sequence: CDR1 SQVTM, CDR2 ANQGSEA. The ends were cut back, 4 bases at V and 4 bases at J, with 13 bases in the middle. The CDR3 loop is CSVGGGEGETQYF. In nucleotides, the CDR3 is TGCAGCGTTGGAGGCGGAGAGGGAGAGACCCAGTACTTC.

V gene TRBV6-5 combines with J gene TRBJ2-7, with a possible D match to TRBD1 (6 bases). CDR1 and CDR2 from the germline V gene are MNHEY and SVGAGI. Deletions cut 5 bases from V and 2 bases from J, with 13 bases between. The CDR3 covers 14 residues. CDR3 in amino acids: CASSPRQVPYEQYF. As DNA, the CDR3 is TGTGCCAGCAGTCCACGACAGGTCCCCTACGAGCAGTACTTC.

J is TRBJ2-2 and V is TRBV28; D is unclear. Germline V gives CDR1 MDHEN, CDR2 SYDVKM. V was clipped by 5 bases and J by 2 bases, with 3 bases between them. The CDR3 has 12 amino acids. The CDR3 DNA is TGTGCCAGCAGTCTTAACACCGGGGAGCTGTTTTTT. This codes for CASSLNTGELFF.

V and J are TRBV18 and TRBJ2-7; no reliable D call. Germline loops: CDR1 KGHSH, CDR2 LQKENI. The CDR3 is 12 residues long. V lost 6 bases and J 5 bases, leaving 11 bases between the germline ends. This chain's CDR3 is CASSSSDHEQYF. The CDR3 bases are TGTGCCAGCTCTTCCTCGGACCACGAGCAGTACTTC.

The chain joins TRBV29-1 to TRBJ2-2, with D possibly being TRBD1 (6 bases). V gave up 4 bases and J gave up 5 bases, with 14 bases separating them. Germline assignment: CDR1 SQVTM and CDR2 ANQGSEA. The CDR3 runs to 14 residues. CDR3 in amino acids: CSVAPGHQTGELFF. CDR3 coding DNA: TGCAGCGTTGCTCCGGGACACCAAACCGGGGAGCTGTTTTTT.

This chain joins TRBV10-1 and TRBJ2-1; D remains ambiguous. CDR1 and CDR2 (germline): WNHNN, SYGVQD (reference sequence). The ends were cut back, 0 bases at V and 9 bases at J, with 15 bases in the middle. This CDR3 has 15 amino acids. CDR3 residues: CASSESSSRRGEQFF. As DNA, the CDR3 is TGCGCCAGCAGTGAGTCGAGCAGCCGCCGTGGTGAGCAGTTCTTC.

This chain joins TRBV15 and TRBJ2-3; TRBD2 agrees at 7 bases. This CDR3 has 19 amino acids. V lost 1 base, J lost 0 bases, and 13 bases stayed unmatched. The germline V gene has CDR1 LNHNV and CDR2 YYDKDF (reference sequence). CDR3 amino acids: CATSRGELARPTSTDTQYF. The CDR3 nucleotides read TGTGCCACCAGCAGAGGGGAACTAGCGCGGCCTACTAGCACAGATACGCAGTATTTT.